The T cell receptor beta chain under discussion was sequenced for a study of shared clonotypes between healthy human individuals. Germline lookup yields CDR1 KGHSH and CDR2 LQKENI. Trimming removed 5 bases from V and 0 bases from J; junction bases left unmatched: 3. CDR3 length: 16 amino acids. In the case of this clone: The antigen is undetermined.

The method was immunoSEQ multiplex PCR; TCRdb's version includes in-frame clones alone and lacks a portion of them. The table shows approximately 2.5 million clones, with more than 90% occurring only once. Study findings and constraints: Of the naive CD4 clonotypes, roughly 5% were shared across a handful of donors. Sequencing of the sorted subsets was shown by rarefaction to be incomplete despite large depth.

The J gene is TRBJ2-7, the V gene TRBV18, with 14 positions matching TRBD2. The sample was naive CD4+ T cells sorted from blood. Subset here: CD45RA+ positively selected. This receptor was obtained from a man aged 18-30 years in good health. The CDR3 sequence: CASSGTSGGTSYEQYF. CDR3 DNA sequence: TGTGCCAGCTCAGGGACTAGCGGGGGAACCTCCTACGAGCAGTACTTC.